The 27 T cell receptor beta chains reported below all come from one sample, sequenced in a study of shared T cell receptors in the human thymus. Data came from immunoSEQ multiplex PCR; TCRdb stores just in-frame clones and leaves some out. Here the sample spans over 450,000 clones, about 80% being singletons. Another study also made use of these data, one on human thymus T cells.

Sequencing input: thymocytes. These receptors originate from a boy in the first two years of life with a congenital heart defect.

The gene calls are TRBV28 and TRBJ2-1, with unresolved D. V shed 3 bases and J shed 6 bases, with 6 bases lying between them. Germline loops: CDR1 MDHEN, CDR2 SYDVKM. The CDR3 is 12 amino acids. CDR3 residues: CASSLGPNEQFF. The CDR3 DNA is TGTGCCAGCAGTTTGGGCCCCAATGAGCAGTTCTTC.

This clone was picked up one time. The V gene is TRBV5-6, the J gene TRBJ2-7, with 8 bases matching TRBD2. Trimming removed 3 bases from V and 0 bases from J; junction bases left unmatched: 5. Germline CDR1 and CDR2: SGHDT and YYEEEE. This CDR3 contains 15 residues. CDR3 residues: CASSYTSGSSYEQYF. Written as DNA, the CDR3 is TGTGCCAGCAGCTACACTAGCGGTAGCTCCTACGAGCAGTACTTC.

This chain joins TRBV10-3 and TRBJ2-7, with 7 bases lining up with TRBD1. Per the germline V gene, CDR1 is ENHRY and CDR2 is SYGVKD. V shed 4 bases, J shed 0 bases, and the junction held 18 bases outside the gene matches. CDR3 size: 19 residues. CDR3 residues: CAISVGIFLRDSLSYEQYF. The CDR3 DNA reads as TGTGCCATCAGTGTTGGTATTTTTCTTCGGGACAGCCTCTCCTACGAGCAGTACTTC.

This clone was detected only a few times. The chain employs TRBV6-1 and TRBJ2-3; TRBD2 aligns across 7 bases. CDR3 length: 14 residues. Per the germline V gene, CDR1 is MNHNS and CDR2 is SASEGT. Trimming cost V 5 bases and J 1 base; bases outside gene matches: 3. CDR3: CASSPRGGTDTQYF. The CDR3 DNA follows: TGTGCCAGCAGTCCACGGGGGGGCACAGATACGCAGTATTTT.

The V and J genes are TRBV2 and TRBJ2-3, with 8 bases aligning to TRBD2. The CDR3 is made up of 15 amino acids. CDR1 is SNHLY, CDR2 FYNNEI, per germline. V was clipped by 6 bases and J by 2 bases; unmatched bases: 7. CDR3 loop: CASRAASGSTDTQYF. The CDR3 nucleotides are TGTGCCAGCAGGGCAGCTAGCGGGTCCACAGATACGCAGTATTTT. The entire variable domain, with the rest obtained from reference TRBV2 and TRBJ2-3, is as follows: EPEVTQTPSHQVTQMGQEVILRCVPISNHLYFYWYRQILGQKVEFLVSFYNNEISEKSEIFDDQFSVERPDGSNFTLKIRSTKLEDSAMYFCASRAASGSTDTQYFGPGTRLTVL.

This chain links TRBV19 with TRBJ2-5; TRBD1 aligns across 8 bases. V dropped 4 bases and J dropped 2; count of bases not matched to a gene: 3. Looked up from germline, CDR1 is LNHDA and CDR2 is SQIVND (reference sequence). The CDR3 extends over 14 amino acids. The CDR3 sequence: CASSRGQGQETQYF. CDR3 nucleotide sequence: TGTGCCAGTAGTAGAGGACAGGGACAAGAGACCCAGTACTTC.

The chain combines TRBV7-8 with TRBJ2-1; 9 nucleotides line up with TRBD2. The V segment lost 5 bases and the J segment 1 base; nucleotides outside the gene matches: 18. The CDR3 is 20 residues long. Germline V gives CDR1 SGHVS, CDR2 FQNEAQ. The CDR3 DNA follows: TGTGCCAGCAGCCCGCAGGGCGGCCTAGCGGGATTGGAGTCCTACAATGAGCAGTTCTTC. This translates into CASSPQGGLAGLESYNEQFF.

This clone was counted once. The chain recombines TRBV28 with TRBJ1-1; no firm D call. CDR1 and CDR2 from the germline V gene are MDHEN and SYDVKM. Trimming removed 5 bases from V and 1 base from J, with 8 bases in between. The CDR3 runs to 13 residues. The CDR3 here is CASSASENTEAFF. The DNA for the CDR3 is TGTGCCAGCAGTGCCTCAGAGAACACTGAAGCTTTCTTT.

The rearrangement joins TRBV15 to TRBJ2-3; D uncertain. With 4 bases removed from V and 1 base from J, the gap between germline ends came to 12 bases. Germline V CDR1 and CDR2: LNHNV, YYDKDF (reference sequence). The CDR3 is 15 amino acids. CDR3 protein: CATSNRVRGTDTQYF. The CDR3 DNA reads TGTGCCACCAGCAACCGGGTCCGAGGCACAGATACGCAGTATTTT. Supplemented by reference TRBV15 and TRBJ2-3, the full variable domain reads DAMVIQNPRYQVTQFGKPVTLSCSQTLNHNVMYWYQQKSSQAPKLLFHYYDKDFNNEADTPDNFQSRRPNTSFCFLDIRSPGLGDTAMYLCATSNRVRGTDTQYFGPGTRLTVL.

The CDR3 reads CASRSGRAREQYF. DNA for the CDR3: TGTGCCAGCCGGAGCGGGAGGGCTCGGGAGCAGTACTTC. This chain connects TRBV11-3 to TRBJ2-7, with 10 bases identical to TRBD2. CDR3 length equals 13 residues. The junction had 8 bases not matched to a gene; V was cut back by 8 bases and J by 7 bases. CDR1 and CDR2 from the germline V gene are SGHNT and YENEEA.

This chain connects TRBV27 to TRBJ1-5; 7 bases line up with TRBD1. The germline CDR1 and CDR2 sequences are MNHEY and SMNVEV (reference sequence). There are 12 residues in the CDR3. V dropped 10 bases and J dropped 5; count of bases not matched to a gene: 5. Here the CDR3 DNA reads TGTGCCATCCGGGACAGCTATCAGCCCCAGCATTTT. Its translation is CAIRDSYQPQHF.

The CDR3 DNA reads as TGTGCCAGCAGTAACGCCGCAGGGGTTCGGGTAGAGACCCAGTACTTC. Protein: CASSNAAGVRVETQYF. The chain carries TRBV11-3 and TRBJ2-5, with a tentative D call TRBD1 (6 bases). Germline CDR1 is SGHNT and CDR2 is YENEEA. Trimming shortened V by 6 bases and J by 4 bases, and 21 bases separated the two germline ends. The CDR3 has 16 amino acids.

This chain links TRBV14 with TRBJ2-7, with D perhaps matching TRBD1 (5 bases). V lost 0 bases, J lost 6 bases, and 15 bases lay in between. The CDR3 length is 15 residues. Germline V gene lookup returns CDR1 SGHDN and CDR2 FVKESK. This CDR3 is CASSQEGNRRSEQYF. The CDR3 region has the DNA TGTGCCAGCAGCCAAGAAGGAAACAGGCGAAGCGAGCAGTACTTC.

The V gene is TRBV27, the J gene TRBJ2-5, with TRBD1 identical over 8 bases. CDR1 MNHEY and CDR2 SMNVEV come from the germline V gene (reference sequence). Trimming took 1 base from V and 4 from J; bases not matched to a gene: 5. The CDR3 spans 15 residues. CDR3 in DNA: TGTGCCAGCAGTTTATTCAGGGGGCTAGGAGAGACCCAGTACTTC. Residues: CASSLFRGLGETQYF.

This clone came up a few times. The genes are TRBV19 and TRBJ2-1; 9 bases are a match to TRBD2. Trimming removed 8 bases from V and 4 bases from J; junction bases left unmatched: 12. This CDR3 region has 16 residues. Germline V gene lookup returns CDR1 LNHDA and CDR2 SQIVND (reference sequence). CDR3 in amino acids: CASSNQGTSCYNEQFF. DNA of the CDR3: TGTGCCAGTTCAAATCAGGGGACTAGCTGTTACAATGAGCAGTTCTTC.

This CDR3 reads CASRGPGTSAFCWYF. CDR3 coding DNA: TGTGCCAGCAGAGGACCCGGGACTAGCGCGTTTTGTTGGTATTTT. The J gene is TRBJ2-3, the V gene TRBV2, with 10 positions matching TRBD2. Per germline, CDR1 SNHLY and CDR2 FYNNEI. CDR3 length: 15 amino acids. V was clipped by 6 bases and J by 14 bases; unmatched bases: 17.

Only a few counts were recorded for this clone. The chain combines TRBV18 with TRBJ2-5; D is possibly TRBD2 (5 bases). This CDR3 is built from 16 residues. CDR1 KGHSH and CDR2 LQKENI come from the germline V gene. V dropped 3 bases and J dropped 1 base, with 15 bases sitting between them. The CDR3 DNA is TGTGCCAGCTCACCCGAACGGTATGGGAGCCAAGAGACCCAGTACTTC. It yields the protein CASSPERYGSQETQYF. The full variable domain, rest sourced from reference TRBV18 and TRBJ2-5, is NAGVMQNPRHLVRRRGQEARLRCSPMKGHSHVYWYRQLPEEGLKFMVYLQKENIIDESGMPKERFSAEFPKEGPSILRIQQVVRGDSAAYFCASSPERYGSQETQYFGPGTRLLVL.

The chain employs TRBV30 and TRBJ1-3, with D possibly being TRBD1 (5 bases). With 3 bases removed from V and 6 bases from J, the gap between germline ends came to 6 bases. The CDR3 contains 11 residues. Per the germline V gene, CDR1 is GTSNPN and CDR2 is SVGIG (reference sequence). CDR3 in DNA: TGTGCCTGGAGCAGGGTAAACACCATATATTTT. It codes for CAWSRVNTIYF.

V is TRBV28 and J is TRBJ1-2; the D gene is possibly TRBD1 (6 bases). V was shortened by 6 bases and J by 4 bases, with 18 bases between the two germline ends. The CDR3 spans 15 residues. The germline V gene encodes CDR1 MDHEN and CDR2 SYDVKM. The CDR3 sequence is CASRSWGGGGYGYTF. CDR3 nucleotides: TGTGCCAGCAGGAGCTGGGGTGGGGGCGGCTATGGCTACACCTTC.

The J gene is TRBJ2-5, the V gene TRBV28; the match to TRBD1 covers 8 bases. The V and J ends lost 5 bases and 1 base, in that order; junction bases with no gene match: 6. There are 15 residues in the CDR3. Germline V gene data show CDR1 as MDHEN and CDR2 as SYDVKM. The CDR3 spells CASSPTGGRQETQYF. The CDR3 DNA sequence: TGTGCCAGCAGTCCAACAGGGGGGCGCCAAGAGACCCAGTACTTC.

The chain is built from TRBV6-5 and TRBJ1-4; D possibly corresponds to TRBD1 (5 bases). The CDR3 is made up of 14 amino acids. V lost 6 bases and J lost 4, with 12 bases in between. Germline CDR1 reads MNHEY; CDR2 reads SVGAGI. The CDR3 protein is CASRTRGINEKLFF. CDR3 in DNA: TGTGCCAGCAGAACCCGGGGGATTAATGAAAAACTGTTTTTT.

The chain links TRBV30 to TRBJ2-5; the D is unclear. Per the germline V gene, CDR1 is GTSNPN and CDR2 is SVGIG (reference sequence). CDR3 length equals 13 residues. V lost 0 bases and J lost 5, with 10 bases in between. The CDR3 DNA reads as TGTGCCTGGAGTGTAAGAGACTTGGAGACCCAGTACTTC. As protein: CAWSVRDLETQYF. The complete variable domain, with remaining parts taken from reference TRBV30 and TRBJ2-5, reads SQTIHQWPATLVQPVGSPLSLECTVEGTSNPNLYWYRQAAGRGLQLLFYSVGIGQISSEVPQNLSASRPQDRQFILSSKKLLLSDSGFYLCAWSVRDLETQYFGPGTRLLVL.

The chain uses TRBV2 and TRBJ1-2; D possibly corresponds to TRBD1 (6 bases). The germline V and J ends were trimmed by 7 bases and 10 bases, with 16 bases remaining between them. Germline assignment: CDR1 SNHLY and CDR2 FYNNEI. There are 12 residues in the CDR3. The CDR3, as DNA: TGTGCCAGCATGACACCACAGGGCAACTACACCTTC. Its translation is CASMTPQGNYTF.

This clone has just a few counts. J is TRBJ2-7 and V is TRBV5-1; 13 bases map to TRBD2. The CDR3 spans 16 residues. Per germline, CDR1 SGHRS and CDR2 YFSETQ. J lost 2 bases, V lost 4 bases, and 6 bases had no gene match. CDR3 sequence (DNA): TGCGCCAGCAGCCCTAAGACTAGCGGGAGGCCCTACGAGCAGTACTTC. As protein: CASSPKTSGRPYEQYF.

The chain uses TRBV14 and TRBJ2-4; D remains unclear. V was pared by 5 bases and J by 5 bases, with 7 bases between. There are 12 residues in the CDR3. Germline values: CDR1 SGHDN, CDR2 FVKESK. CDR3 amino acids: CASSSRENIQYF. The DNA for the CDR3 is TGTGCCAGCAGCTCCCGGGAAAACATTCAGTACTTC.

V gene TRBV10-3 combines with J gene TRBJ2-3; 8 bases agree with TRBD2. Trimming cost V 6 bases and J 6 bases; bases outside gene matches: 11. CDR1 is ENHRY and CDR2 is SYGVKD in the germline V gene. The CDR3 is 15 residues long. CDR3 nucleotides: TGTGCCATCAGCCAAAGCGGGAGCAAGGTTGATACGCAGTATTTT. It specifies CAISQSGSKVDTQYF.

J is TRBJ2-7 and V is TRBV19; 9 nucleotides match TRBD2. The germline V gene has CDR1 LNHDA and CDR2 SQIVND (reference sequence). The CDR3 length is 15 residues. Unmatched junction bases numbered 7, after V lost 3 bases and J lost 4 bases. CDR3 nucleotide sequence: TGTGCCAGTAGTATGACTAGCGGCCTCGGATACGAGCAGTACTTC. It codes for CASSMTSGLGYEQYF.